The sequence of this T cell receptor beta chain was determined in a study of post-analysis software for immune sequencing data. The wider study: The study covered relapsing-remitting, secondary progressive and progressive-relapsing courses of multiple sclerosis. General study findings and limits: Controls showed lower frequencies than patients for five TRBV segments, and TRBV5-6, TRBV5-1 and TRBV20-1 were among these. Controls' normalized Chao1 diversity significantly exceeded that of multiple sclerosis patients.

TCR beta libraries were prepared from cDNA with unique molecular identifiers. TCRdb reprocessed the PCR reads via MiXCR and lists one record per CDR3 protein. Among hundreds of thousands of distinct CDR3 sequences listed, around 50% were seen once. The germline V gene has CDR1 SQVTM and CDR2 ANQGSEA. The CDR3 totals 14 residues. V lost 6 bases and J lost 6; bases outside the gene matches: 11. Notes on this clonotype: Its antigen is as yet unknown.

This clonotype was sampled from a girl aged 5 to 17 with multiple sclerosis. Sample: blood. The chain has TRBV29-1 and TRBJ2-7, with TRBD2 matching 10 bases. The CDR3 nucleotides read TGCAGCGTGGCCCTGGCTAGCGGGGGCGCCGAGCAGTACTTC. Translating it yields CSVALASGGAEQYF.